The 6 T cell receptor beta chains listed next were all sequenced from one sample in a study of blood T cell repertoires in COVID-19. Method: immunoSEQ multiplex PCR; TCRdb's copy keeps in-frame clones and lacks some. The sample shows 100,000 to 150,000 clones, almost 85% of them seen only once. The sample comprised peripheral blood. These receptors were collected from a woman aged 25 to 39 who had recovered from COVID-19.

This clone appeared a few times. CDR3: CASSGGDRDFSEQYF. CDR3 nucleotide sequence: TGCGCCAGCAGCGGGGGGGACAGGGACTTCTCCGAGCAGTACTTC. The chain links TRBV5-1 to TRBJ2-7; 9 nucleotides align to TRBD1. The germline V gene encodes CDR1 SGHRS and CDR2 YFSETQ. The CDR3 has 15 amino acids. With 4 bases clipped from V and 6 bases from J, the junction kept 11 bases outside the gene matches.

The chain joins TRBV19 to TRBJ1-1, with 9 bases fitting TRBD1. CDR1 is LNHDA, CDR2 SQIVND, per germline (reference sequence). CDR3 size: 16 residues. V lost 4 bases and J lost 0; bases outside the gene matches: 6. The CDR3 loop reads CASSKPGQGMNTEAFF. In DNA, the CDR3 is TGTGCCAGTAGTAAACCGGGACAGGGCATGAACACTGAAGCTTTCTTT.

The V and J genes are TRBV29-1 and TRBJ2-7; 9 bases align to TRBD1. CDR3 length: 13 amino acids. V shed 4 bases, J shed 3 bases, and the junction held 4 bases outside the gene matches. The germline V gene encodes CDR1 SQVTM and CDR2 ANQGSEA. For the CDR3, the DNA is TGCAGCGTTGGGACAGGGGAGTTCTACGAGCAGTACTTC. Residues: CSVGTGEFYEQYF.

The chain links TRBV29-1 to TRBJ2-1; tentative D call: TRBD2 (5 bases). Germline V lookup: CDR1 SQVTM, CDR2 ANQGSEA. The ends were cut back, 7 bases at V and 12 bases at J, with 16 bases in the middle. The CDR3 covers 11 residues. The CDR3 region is CSGHDLAGQFF. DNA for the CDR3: TGCAGCGGCCATGACCTGGCGGGGCAGTTCTTC.

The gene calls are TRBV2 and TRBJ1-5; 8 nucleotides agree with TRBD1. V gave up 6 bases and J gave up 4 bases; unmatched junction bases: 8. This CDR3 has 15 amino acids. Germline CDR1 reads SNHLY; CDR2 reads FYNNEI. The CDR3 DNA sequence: TGTGCCAGCAGGGGCTCCACAGGGGGGAATCAGCCCCAGCATTTT. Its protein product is CASRGSTGGNQPQHF.

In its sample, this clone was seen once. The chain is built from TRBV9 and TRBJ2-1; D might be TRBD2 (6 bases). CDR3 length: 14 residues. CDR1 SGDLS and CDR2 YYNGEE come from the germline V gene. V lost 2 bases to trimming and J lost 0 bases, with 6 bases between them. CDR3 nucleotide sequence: TGTGCCAGCAGCGTGGGGGGCTCCTACAATGAGCAGTTCTTC. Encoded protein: CASSVGGSYNEQFF.